These T cell receptor beta chains were read from a single sample in a study of cytomegalovirus exposure and HLA in healthy donors. Sequenced by immunoSEQ multiplex PCR; TCRdb stores in-frame clones only, minus some. The data contain 100,000 to 150,000 clones, over 60% of them seen just once; the ten biggest clones take up 9.5% to 15%. The sequencing input was PBMCs. The source is a woman between 40 and 50 years old in good health and CMV-seropositive. Each CDR3 is given with its conserved first and last residue.

v_call: TRBV18; j_call: TRBJ1-2; cdr3_aa: CASSLGQGANYGYTF
v_call: TRBV6-1; j_call: TRBJ2-7; cdr3_aa: CASTPDRDYEQYF
v_call: TRBV5-1; j_call: TRBJ1-1; cdr3_aa: CASSLGQGSEAFF
v_call: TRBV18; j_call: TRBJ1-2; cdr3_aa: CASSPPIRSTAGGYTF
v_call: TRBV28; j_call: TRBJ2-7; cdr3_aa: CASSLFRAQGGYEQYF
v_call: TRBV19; j_call: TRBJ2-2; cdr3_aa: CATRTGGTGELFF
v_call: TRBV7-8; j_call: TRBJ1-1; cdr3_aa: CASSGGGVTLNTEAFF
v_call: TRBV7-9; j_call: TRBJ2-7; cdr3_aa: CASSRQGNEQYF
v_call: TRBV5-1; j_call: TRBJ1-1; cdr3_aa: CASSLGGRNTEAFF
v_call: TRBV5-1; j_call: TRBJ1-1; cdr3_aa: CASSRQGPPNTEAFF
v_call: TRBV28; j_call: TRBJ2-2; cdr3_aa: CASSYTNTGELFF
v_call: TRBV7-2; j_call: TRBJ2-6; cdr3_aa: CASSAGAGFSGANVLTF
v_call: TRBV7-3; j_call: TRBJ1-5; cdr3_aa: CASSPQGVSNQPQHF
v_call: TRBV6-1; j_call: TRBJ1-5; cdr3_aa: CASIPHPGSNQPQHF
v_call: TRBV7-8; j_call: TRBJ1-1; cdr3_aa: CASSLHGNTEAFF
v_call: TRBV9; j_call: TRBJ2-1; cdr3_aa: CASSATWISYNEQFF
v_call: TRBV5-4; j_call: TRBJ2-5; cdr3_aa: CASSFGGQTQYF
v_call: TRBV21-1; j_call: TRBJ2-1; cdr3_aa: CASSKFKGTGKFF
v_call: TRBV25-1; j_call: TRBJ2-7; cdr3_aa: CASSESSGVSYEQYF
v_call: TRBV18; j_call: TRBJ1-3; cdr3_aa: CASSPRDRGHNTIYF
v_call: TRBV10-3; j_call: TRBJ1-2; cdr3_aa: CAISESLVNYGYTF
v_call: TRBV29-1; j_call: TRBJ2-1; cdr3_aa: CSVRSGTATYNEQFF
v_call: TRBV5-1; j_call: TRBJ2-1; cdr3_aa: CASSFLDSQVDEQFF
v_call: TRBV7-6; j_call: TRBJ2-1; cdr3_aa: CASSQQSGGAYNEQFF
v_call: TRBV6-5; j_call: TRBJ2-3; cdr3_aa: CASSYSRGRATDTQYF
v_call: TRBV5-6; j_call: TRBJ2-2; cdr3_aa: CASSPAGARGSTGELFF
v_call: TRBV11-2; j_call: TRBJ1-1; cdr3_aa: CASKTYRGSGTEAFF
v_call: TRBV6-9; j_call: TRBJ2-3; cdr3_aa: CASSQTIYTDTQYF
v_call: TRBV28; j_call: -; cdr3_aa: CASIGGRANTGELFF
v_call: TRBV6-1; j_call: TRBJ1-2; cdr3_aa: CASSTSGIAHYGYTF
v_call: TRBV28; j_call: TRBJ1-2; cdr3_aa: CASSHGTGKGYTF
v_call: TRBV5-1; j_call: TRBJ2-5; cdr3_aa: CASSFPSAQGSQYF
v_call: TRBV6-1; j_call: TRBJ1-5; cdr3_aa: CASSGGVNQPQHF
v_call: TRBV7-3; j_call: TRBJ2-7; cdr3_aa: CASSLNPGGYEQYF